The rows below give T cell receptor beta chains drawn from one sample of a study of blood T cell repertoires in COVID-19. Here immunoSEQ multiplex PCR was the method, and the copy in TCRdb shows in-frame clones only, minus some. The repertoire holds fewer than 700,000 clones, about 89% seen once, with around 7.8% in the top ten. Sequencing input: peripheral blood. These receptors all stem from a woman aged 50 to 60 with COVID-19, enrolled during active disease. Each CDR3 is given with its conserved first and last residue. Each record gives: J gene, clone size, D gene, V gene, CDR3 DNA, CDR3 protein. A D gene is named only where the DNA matches it firmly. Not all rows give a size; the values are once, few, many and, for expanded clones, a class.

TRBJ1-1 . . TRBV30 TGTGCCTGGAGTGTTCCCTCGACAGCCTTGAGCACTGAAGCTTTCTTT CAWSVPSTALSTEAFF
TRBJ1-6 . . TRBV5-4 TGTGCCAGCAGAGATTACAGGGTCTCTTCACCCCTCCACTTT CASRDYRVSSPLHF
TRBJ1-1 few . TRBV29-1 TGCAGCGTGGTAAGAGGGTTCAACACTGAAGCTTTCTTT CSVVRGFNTEAFF
TRBJ2-3 . . TRBV12-2 TGTGCAAGTCGCTTATTAGCGGGGGGCCCCACAGATACGCAGTATTTT CASRLLAGGPTDTQYF
TRBJ1-4 once . TRBV4-1 TGCGCCAGCAGCCAAGAAGTTTCGTTGGCCACTAATGAAAAACTGTTTTTT CASSQEVSLATNEKLFF
TRBJ2-1 . . TRBV7-2 TGTGCCAGCAGCTTAGACAGCGGTGAGGGTAATGAGCAGTTCTTC CASSLDSGEGNEQFF
TRBJ2-7 . TRBD1 TRBV30 TGTGCCTGGAGTCGGACAGGGCCCGAGCAGTACTTC CAWSRTGPEQYF
TRBJ2-1 . TRBD2 TRBV15 TGTGCCACCAGCAGGGGGGGGAGTGAGCAGTTCTTC CATSRGGSEQFF
TRBJ1-3 few . TRBV5-1 TGCGCCAGCAGCTTGGCAGGGGCCTCTGGAAACACCATATATTTT CASSLAGASGNTIYF
TRBJ1-2 . . TRBV6-1 TGTGCCAGCAGTGAAATATCGGAGGGCCGCACCTATGGCTACACCTTC CASSEISEGRTYGYTF
TRBJ2-1 . TRBD1 TRBV7-9 TGTGCCAGCAGCTCATTCCGGGACAGGGGTTACAATGAGCAGTTCTTC CASSSFRDRGYNEQFF
TRBJ2-3 few TRBD2 TRBV2 TGTGCCAGCGGTGCTAGCGGCTACACAGATACGCAGTATTTT CASGASGYTDTQYF
TRBJ2-3 . . TRBV5-1 TGCGCCAGCAGCCAGGCGAGCACAGATACGCAGTATTTT CASSQASTDTQYF
TRBJ2-3 once . TRBV6-5 TGTGCCAGCAGTTACGGGCGGGGAGATACGCAGTATTTT CASSYGRGDTQYF
TRBJ2-1 . TRBD1 TRBV29-1 TGCAGCGTTGAAAGGGGACAGAACTACAATGAGCAGTTCTTC CSVERGQNYNEQFF
TRBJ1-6 . TRBD1 TRBV9 TGTGCCAGCAGCCCTTTGACAGGGAGGAGTTCACCCCTCCACTTT CASSPLTGRSSPLHF
TRBJ1-1 . TRBD1 TRBV19 TGTGCCAGTAGTATAGGAGCAGGGGGCTATGAAGCTTTCTTT CASSIGAGGYEAFF
TRBJ1-1 . TRBD1 TRBV24-1 TGTGCCACCAGTGATATTGGGACAGGCACTGAAGCTTTCTTT CATSDIGTGTEAFF
TRBJ1-2 . . TRBV7-9 TGTGCCAGCAGGCATTCGCGGGGGAAGGTGAATGGCTACACCTTC CASRHSRGKVNGYTF
TRBJ2-2 . . TRBV12-3/TRBV12-4 TGTGCCAGCATACTAGGGGGACCCGGGGAGCTGTTTTTT CASILGGPGELFF
TRBJ2-5 . . TRBV3-1/TRBV3-2 TGTGCCAGCAGCCAAGTAAATGGCGGGGAGACCCAGTACTTC CASSQVNGGETQYF
TRBJ2-1 . TRBD2 TRBV3-1/TRBV3-2 TGTGCCAGCGGGACTAGCGGGATCAATGAGCAGTTCTTC CASGTSGINEQFF
TRBJ2-3 . . TRBV11-3 TGTGCCAGCAGCTTAGTTGGGCGTGGGACAGATACGCAGTATTTT CASSLVGRGTDTQYF
TRBJ1-6 . . TRBV25-1 TGTGCCAGCAGTCACTCCTTTTCACCCCTCCACTTT CASSHSFSPLHF
TRBJ1-4 . . TRBV5-6 TGTGCCAGCAGCACGCGAACAGGGACATTTAATGAAAAACTGTTTTTT CASSTRTGTFNEKLFF
TRBJ1-5 . . TRBV30 TGTGCCTGGAGTTACAGGGTGGGACAGCCCCAGCATTTT CAWSYRVGQPQHF
TRBJ2-1 . TRBD2 TRBV6-5 TGTGCCAGCATCCGGCGGGCTAGCGGGGGGGGTGAGCAGTTCTTC CASIRRASGGGEQFF
TRBJ2-1 once . TRBV7-9 TGTGCCAGCAGCTTAGCGGGGGCCAATAATGAGCAGTTCTTC CASSLAGANNEQFF
TRBJ1-5 . TRBD1 TRBV6-6 TGTGCCAGCAGTTACGGCCGGGACAGGGGCAGGCAGCCCCAGCATTTT CASSYGRDRGRQPQHF
TRBJ1-6 . TRBD1 TRBV4-1 TGCGCCAGCAGCTTGGGACAGGGGGCTGGGTCCCTCCACTTT CASSLGQGAGSLHF
TRBJ1-2 . . TRBV4-1 TGCGCCAGCAGTCCGACTGTGACCTATGGCTACACCTTC CASSPTVTYGYTF
TRBJ1-2 . . TRBV6-1 TGTGCCAGCAGTGAAAAGTGGAGGGGCTACACCTTC CASSEKWRGYTF
TRBJ2-5 once TRBD2 TRBV5-1 TGCGCCAGCAGCTCAGTTAGCGGGGGAGAGACCCAGTACTTC CASSSVSGGETQYF
TRBJ1-2 . . TRBV5-6 TGTGCCAGCAGCGATGGACTCCTCTCAGGAGGCTACACCTTC CASSDGLLSGGYTF
TRBJ2-5 . TRBD1 TRBV2 TGTGCCAGCAGTGTGACAGGGGCGCAAGAGACCCAGTACTTC CASSVTGAQETQYF
TRBJ2-5 . . TRBV18 TGTGCCAGCTCTCGGACAGAGAAAGAGACCCAGTACTTC CASSRTEKETQYF
TRBJ1-6 few TRBD1 TRBV7-9 TGTGCCAGCAGCTTTAACAGGGGAAATGGACCCCTCCACTTT CASSFNRGNGPLHF
TRBJ2-7 . . TRBV2 TGTGCCAGCATGGCCGGGTACGAGCAGTACTTC CASMAGYEQYF
TRBJ1-1 . TRBD1 TRBV19 TGTGCCAGTAGTGGGACAGGGGACACTGAAGCTTTCTTT CASSGTGDTEAFF
TRBJ1-5 . . TRBV5-6 TGTGCCAGCAGCTTGATCGGTGATAGCAATCAGCCCCAGCATTTT CASSLIGDSNQPQHF
TRBJ1-1 . . TRBV7-2 TGTGCCAGCAGCTTAGTAACGGCAGGGATATCGGAGCGCCTATTAGAAGCTTTCTTT CASSLVTAGISERLLEAFF
TRBJ2-3 . TRBD1 TRBV19 TGTGCCAGTAGTATAGGGGGACAGGGGGGAGATACGCAGTATTTT CASSIGGQGGDTQYF